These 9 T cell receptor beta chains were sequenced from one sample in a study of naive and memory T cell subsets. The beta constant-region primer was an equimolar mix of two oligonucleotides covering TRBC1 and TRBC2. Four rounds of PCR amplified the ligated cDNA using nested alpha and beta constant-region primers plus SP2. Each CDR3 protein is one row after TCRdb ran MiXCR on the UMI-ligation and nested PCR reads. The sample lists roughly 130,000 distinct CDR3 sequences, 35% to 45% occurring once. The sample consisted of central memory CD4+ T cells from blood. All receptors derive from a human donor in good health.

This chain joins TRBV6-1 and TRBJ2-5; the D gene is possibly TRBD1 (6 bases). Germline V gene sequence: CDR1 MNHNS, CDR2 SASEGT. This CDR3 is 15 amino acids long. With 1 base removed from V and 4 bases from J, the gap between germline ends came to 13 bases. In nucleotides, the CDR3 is TGTGCCAGCAGTGAAGGGACAGTCCCCCGAGAGACCCAGTACTTC. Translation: CASSEGTVPRETQYF.

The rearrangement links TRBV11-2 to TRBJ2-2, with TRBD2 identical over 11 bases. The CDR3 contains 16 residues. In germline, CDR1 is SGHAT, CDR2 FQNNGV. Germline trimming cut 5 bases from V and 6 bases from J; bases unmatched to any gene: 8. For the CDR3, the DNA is TGTGCCAGCAGCGGTCGTAGCGGGAGGGCATCCGGGGAGCTGTTTTTT. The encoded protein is CASSGRSGRASGELFF.

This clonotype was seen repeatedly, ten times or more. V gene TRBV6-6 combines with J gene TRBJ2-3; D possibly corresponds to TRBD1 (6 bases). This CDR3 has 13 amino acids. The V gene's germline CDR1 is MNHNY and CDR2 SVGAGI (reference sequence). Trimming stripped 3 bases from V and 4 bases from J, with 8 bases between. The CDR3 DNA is TGTGCCAGCAGTTATCAGGGGTCAGATACGCAGTATTTT. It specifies CASSYQGSDTQYF.

The CDR3 DNA follows: TGCAGCGTCGTCGGGGTCGCGGGTCTCTCCTACGAGCAGTACTTC. Translating gives CSVVGVAGLSYEQYF. The V call is TRBV29-1, the J call TRBJ2-7, with D perhaps TRBD2 (5 bases). The CDR3 length is 15 residues. Germline values: CDR1 SQVTM, CDR2 ANQGSEA. V lost 6 bases to trimming and J lost 0 bases, with 18 bases between them.

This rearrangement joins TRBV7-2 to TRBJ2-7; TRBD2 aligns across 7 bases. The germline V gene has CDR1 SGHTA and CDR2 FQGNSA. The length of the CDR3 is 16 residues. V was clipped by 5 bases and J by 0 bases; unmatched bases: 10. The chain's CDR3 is CASSPVGGTSSYEQYF. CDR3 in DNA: TGTGCCAGCAGCCCGGTGGGGGGGACCAGCTCCTACGAGCAGTACTTC.

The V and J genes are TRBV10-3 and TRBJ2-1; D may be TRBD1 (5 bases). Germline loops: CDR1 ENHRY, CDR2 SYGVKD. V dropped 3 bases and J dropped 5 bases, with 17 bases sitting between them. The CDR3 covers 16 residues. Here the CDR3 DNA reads TGTGCCATCAGTGACCAGGCCGGAACAGGTGACAATGAGCAGTTCTTC. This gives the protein CAISDQAGTGDNEQFF.

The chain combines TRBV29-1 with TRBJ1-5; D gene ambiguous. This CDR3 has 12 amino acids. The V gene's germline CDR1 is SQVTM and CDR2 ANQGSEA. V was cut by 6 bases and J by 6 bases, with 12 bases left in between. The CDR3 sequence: CSVADWGQPQHF. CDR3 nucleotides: TGCAGCGTCGCTGATTGGGGTCAGCCCCAGCATTTT.

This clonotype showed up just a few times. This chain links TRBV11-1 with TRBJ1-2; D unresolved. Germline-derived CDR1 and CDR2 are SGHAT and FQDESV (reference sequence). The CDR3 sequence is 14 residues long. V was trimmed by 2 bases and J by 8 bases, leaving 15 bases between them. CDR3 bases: TGTGCCAGCAGCTTAAGTGGACGAGCGGGCGGCTACACCTTC. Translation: CASSLSGRAGGYTF.

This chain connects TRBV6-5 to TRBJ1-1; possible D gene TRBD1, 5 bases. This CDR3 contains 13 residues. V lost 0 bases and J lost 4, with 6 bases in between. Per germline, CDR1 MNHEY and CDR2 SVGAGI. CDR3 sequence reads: CASSYSQATEAFF. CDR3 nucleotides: TGTGCCAGCAGTTACTCACAGGCCACTGAAGCTTTCTTT.